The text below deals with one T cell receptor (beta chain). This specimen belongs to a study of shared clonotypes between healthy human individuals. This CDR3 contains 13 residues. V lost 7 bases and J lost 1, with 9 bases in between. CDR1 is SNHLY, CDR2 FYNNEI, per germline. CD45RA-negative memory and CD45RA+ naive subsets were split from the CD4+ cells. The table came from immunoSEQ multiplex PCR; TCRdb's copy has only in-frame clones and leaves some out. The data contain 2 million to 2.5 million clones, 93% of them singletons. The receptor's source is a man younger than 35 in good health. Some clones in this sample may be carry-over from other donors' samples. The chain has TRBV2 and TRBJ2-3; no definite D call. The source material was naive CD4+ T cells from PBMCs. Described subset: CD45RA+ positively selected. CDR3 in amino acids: CASIFAGTDTQYF. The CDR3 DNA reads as TGTGCCAGCATATTTGCCGGCACAGATACGCAGTATTTT.